This TCR beta chain originates from a study of siplizumab effects on memory and regulatory T cells. Study-level results: Just a small share of alloreactive clones was traced back to unstimulated subsets. Memory T cells appeared less diverse than naive cells, which seemed to contribute substantially to alloresponse.

Germline lookup yields CDR1 SGHAT and CDR2 FQNNGV. The CDR3 length is 15 residues. Trimming removed 5 bases from V and 0 bases from J, with 13 bases in between. Method: immunoSEQ multiplex PCR; TCRdb's copy keeps in-frame clones and lacks some. The table has around 100,000 clones, about 94% seen once; the top ten hold 1% to 1.5%. Concerning this clone: No antigen is known for it.

The sample was non-Treg CD4+ T cells sorted from blood. The chain has TRBV11-2 and TRBJ1-1, with a tentative D call TRBD1 (5 bases). This TCR was recovered from a human donor in good health. CDR3 loop: CASSPRGSMNTEAFF. The CDR3 region has the DNA TGTGCCAGCAGCCCCCGGGGCAGCATGAACACTGAAGCTTTCTTT.